This T cell receptor (beta chain) was documented in a study of early T cells in non-severe SARS-CoV-2 infection. Study background: Sequenced bulk RNA came from whole blood that was unsorted, and chains were unpaired.

In TCRdb, the 5' RACE reads were re-called with MiXCR into one record per CDR3 protein. The sample lists 55,000 to 65,000 distinct CDR3 sequences, about a tenth occurring once. The CDR3 totals 14 residues. Germline-derived CDR1 and CDR2 are LNHDA and SQIVND (reference sequence). Remarks on this clonotype: A much larger clone differs by one base, so this may be a read error.

This chain joins TRBV19 and TRBJ2-5; D unresolved. This TCR was recovered from an adult who was a healthcare worker with PCR-confirmed SARS-CoV-2 infection or an uninfected control (not recorded which). What was sequenced was whole blood. In nucleotides, the CDR3 is TGTGCCAGTAGAATAGATGGCAGCCAAGAGACCCAGTACTTC. It encodes CASRIDGSQETQYF.